Below are 20 T cell receptor beta chains sequenced from a single sample in a study of T cells in women clearing cervical HPV infection. The method was immunoSEQ multiplex PCR; TCRdb's version includes in-frame clones alone and lacks a portion of them. The sample table sets out 30,000 or so clones. Sequencing was performed on blood buffy coat. The origin of the receptors is a woman between 18 and 69 years old with a cervical HPV16 infection that either progressed to CIN3+ or cleared (not recorded which).

A word on this clone: The DNA ends 3 residues before the CDR3 does, and the rest of the CDR3 is filled in from the germline J gene. The V gene is TRBV20-1, the J gene TRBJ2-7; TRBD2 matches at 13 bases. The germline CDR1 and CDR2 sequences are DFQATT and SNEGSKA (reference sequence). The V segment lost 0 bases and the J segment 3 bases; nucleotides outside the gene matches: 5. This CDR3 has 16 amino acids. The sequenced part of the CDR3 DNA is TGCAGTGCTAGAGACGCACTAGCGGGAGGGTTCTACGAG. It translates to CSARDALAGGFYE. The CDR3 in full is CSARDALAGGFYEQYF.

As concerns this clone: The observed sequence ends 3 residues before the CDR3 terminus, with the missing tail filled in from the germline J gene. V gene TRBV19 combines with J gene TRBJ1-5; 8 bases align to TRBD1. V shed 1 base, J shed 2 bases, and the junction held 7 bases outside the gene matches. The CDR3 covers 17 residues. Germline CDR1 reads LNHDA; CDR2 reads SQIVND (reference sequence). CDR3 sequence reads: CASSIVPGQGGNQPQHF. CDR3 DNA (partial): TGTGCCAGTAGTATAGTCCCCGGACAGGGCGGCAATCAGCCC.

Of note for this clone: The sequence runs out 3 residues before the end of the CDR3; the remainder is reconstructed from the germline J gene. The chain recombines TRBV10-3 with TRBJ2-5, with D perhaps matching TRBD1 (6 bases). The CDR3 sequence is 15 residues long. Trimming took 2 bases from V and 0 from J, leaving 10 bases between them. Germline assignment: CDR1 ENHRY and CDR2 SYGVKD. Incomplete CDR3 DNA: TGTGCCATCAGTGAGCCCAGACAGGACCAAGAGACC. The encoded protein is CAISEPRQDQET. The full CDR3 sequence reads CAISEPRQDQETQYF.

A note on this clone: The CDR3 end is not reached by the read, which stops 3 residues before it; the germline J gene fills it in. The J gene is TRBJ1-6, the V gene TRBV11-2; D ambiguous. Germline loops: CDR1 SGHAT, CDR2 FQNNGV. V was cut by 3 bases and J by 8 bases, with 11 bases left in between. The CDR3 runs 14 residues. CDR3 protein: CASSLRSRDSPLHF. The part of the CDR3 DNA that was read is TGTGCCAGCAGCTTGAGGTCCCGGGATTCACCC.

The CDR3 sequence is CASKLAGVGSGTDTQYF. The CDR3 bases that were read are TGCGCCAGCAAACTAGCGGGAGTGGGGTCTGGCACAGATACG. The chain has TRBV5-1 and TRBJ2-3, with 11 bases aligning to TRBD2. The missing CDR3 end, 3 residues past where the read stops, is filled in from the germline J gene. The germline CDR1 and CDR2 sequences are SGHRS and YFSETQ. The CDR3 is 17 residues long. J lost 1 base, V lost 6 bases, and 10 bases had no gene match.

In regard to this clone: A junction end diverges from the germline sequence, so it may reflect a read error. The sequenced part of the CDR3 DNA is TGCAGGGCTAGCGGGGGCTACGAG. It specifies CRASGGYE. In full, the CDR3 reads CRASGGYEQYF. The V call is TRBV20-1, the J call TRBJ2-7, with 10 bases lining up with TRBD2. Coverage ceases 3 residues before the CDR3 finishes, and the germline J gene fills in the end. There are 11 residues in the CDR3. The germline V gene has CDR1 DFQATT and CDR2 SNEGSKA (reference sequence).

In regard to this clone: The read gets to within 3 residues of the CDR3 end, and the germline J gene fills in the rest. The chain couples TRBV4-2 to TRBJ2-3; TRBD2 matches 10 bases. The germline gives CDR1 LGHNA, CDR2 YNFKEQ. CDR3 length: 16 amino acids. The V gene end was trimmed by 4 bases and the J gene end by 2 bases; junction bases not matched to a gene: 6. The CDR3 loop is CASSRRTSGVTDTQYF. The part of the CDR3 DNA that was read is TGTGCCAGCAGCCGTCGGACTAGCGGAGTCACAGATACG.

Comments on this clone: The CDR3 extends 3 residues past the end of the read, so its final part is completed from the germline J gene. The chain joins TRBV7-8 to TRBJ2-7, with 9 bases lining up with TRBD2. The germline V gene has CDR1 SGHVS and CDR2 FQNEAQ. The junction had 16 bases not matched to a gene; V was cut back by 3 bases and J by 4 bases. CDR3 length: 18 amino acids. CDR3 residues: CASSFSGSFGEDFYEQYF. The sequenced part of the CDR3 DNA is TGTGCCAGCAGCTTTAGCGGGAGTTTTGGGGAAGATTTTTACGAG.

As for this clone: The read comes to an end 3 residues before the CDR3 does, leaving the germline J gene to fill in the end. This rearrangement joins TRBV5-6 to TRBJ1-5, with TRBD1 identical over 8 bases. The germline CDR1 and CDR2 sequences are SGHDT and YYEEEE. With V trimmed by 4 bases and J by 5 bases, 8 bases remained unmatched. The length of the CDR3 is 15 residues. The CDR3 protein is CASSRGGQEYQPQHF. CDR3 bases read: TGTGCCAGCAGCAGGGGGGGACAGGAGTATCAGCCC.

In the case of this clone: The read terminates 3 residues before the CDR3 end, so the remaining end is supplied by the germline J gene. J is TRBJ2-5 and V is TRBV12-3 or TRBV12-4; possible D gene TRBD1, 6 bases. V was clipped by 5 bases and J by 0 bases, with 13 bases between them. This CDR3 spans 15 amino acids. CDR3 in amino acids: CASSRRQAYQETQYF. CDR3 bases read: TGTGCCAGCAGTCGACGACAGGCGTACCAAGAGACC.

Regarding this clone: Read coverage stops 3 residues before the CDR3 terminus; the germline J gene supplies the remainder. The chain couples TRBV2 to TRBJ2-7; 10 bases are shared with TRBD1. Germline assignment: CDR1 SNHLY and CDR2 FYNNEI. The V segment lost 3 bases and the J segment 4 bases; nucleotides outside the gene matches: 6. The CDR3 loop spans 15 amino acids. Partial CDR3 DNA: TGTGCCAGCAGTGACTTGACAGGGGGCTCTTACGAG. This gives the protein CASSDLTGGSYE. The CDR3 as a whole reads CASSDLTGGSYEQYF.

Notes on this clone: One end of the junction does not line up with germline, which may come from a read error. The read terminates 3 residues before the CDR3 end, so the remaining end is supplied by the germline J gene. V gene TRBV7-2 combines with J gene TRBJ2-5; no clear D gene. The CDR3 spans 14 residues. The germline gives CDR1 SGHTA, CDR2 FQGNSA. The covered CDR3 bases are TGTGTCAGCAGCTTAGATTTGACATTGCAGACC. This codes for CVSSLDLTLQT. The complete CDR3 reads CVSSLDLTLQTQYF.

In regard to this clone: The read terminates 3 residues before the CDR3 end, so the remaining end is supplied by the germline J gene. The genes are TRBV11-2 and TRBJ2-2, with TRBD2 as a possible D gene (7 bases). Per the germline V gene, CDR1 is SGHAT and CDR2 is FQNNGV. V was clipped by 3 bases and J by 3 bases, with 11 bases between them. This CDR3 is built from 15 residues. The CDR3 loop reads CASSFRGADTGELFF. Partial CDR3 DNA: TGTGCCAGCAGCTTTCGGGGGGCCGACACCGGGGAG.

A remark on this clone: Read sequence stops 3 residues before the CDR3 end, and the germline J gene provides the missing end. The chain links TRBV19 to TRBJ1-4; no clear D gene. There are 17 residues in the CDR3. Trimming removed 3 bases from V and 4 bases from J, with 18 bases in between. Germline loops: CDR1 LNHDA, CDR2 SQIVND (reference sequence). The covered CDR3 bases are TGTGCCAGTAGTATCCAAAGGACTGAAAGGATTAATGAAAAA. Its translation is CASSIQRTERINEK. The complete CDR3 protein is CASSIQRTERINEKLFF.

The part of the CDR3 DNA that was read is TGTGCCAGCAGTGAAGTATGGGACTCCTACGAC. The encoded protein is CASSEVWDSYD. The full CDR3 is CASSEVWDSYDYTF. The chain uses TRBV2 and TRBJ1-2; TRBD1 might be the D (5 bases). The read ends 3 residues shy of where the CDR3 ends; the end is completed using the germline J gene. Germline V lookup: CDR1 SNHLY, CDR2 FYNNEI. This CDR3 is 14 amino acids long.

Turning to this clone: The read gets to within 3 residues of the CDR3 end, and the germline J gene fills in the rest. V and J are TRBV6-2 or TRBV6-3 and TRBJ2-7, with a weak D call TRBD1 (5 bases). The CDR3 loop spans 14 amino acids. Germline V CDR1 and CDR2: MNHEY, SVGEGT. V was shortened by 2 bases and J by 5 bases, with 13 bases between the two germline ends. This CDR3 reads CASSYLRQSHEQYF. The part of the CDR3 DNA that was read is TGTGCCAGCAGTTACCTCAGACAGAGCCACGAG.

In regard to this clone: The read ends 3 residues before the CDR3 terminus; that terminus is restored from the germline J gene. This chain links TRBV5-6 with TRBJ1-2, with 7 positions matching TRBD1. Per germline, CDR1 SGHDT and CDR2 YYEEEE. The CDR3 totals 14 residues. V lost 5 bases and J lost 4; bases outside the gene matches: 8. The CDR3 sequence: CASRPTGKSYGYTF. The part of the CDR3 DNA that was read is TGTGCCAGCAGACCGACAGGGAAGAGCTATGGC.

Comments on this clone: The sequenced fragment ends 3 residues before the CDR3 boundary, so the rest is inferred from the germline J gene. V gene TRBV18 combines with J gene TRBJ2-5; 14 bases map to TRBD2. The CDR3 is 16 amino acids. Germline CDR1 and CDR2: KGHSH and LQKENI. The CDR3 protein is CASSLGTSGRGDTQYF. The CDR3 bases that were read are TGTGCCAGCTCCCTCGGGACTAGCGGGAGAGGAGATACC.

In the case of this clone: The read ends 3 residues early relative to the CDR3; the germline J gene fills the gap. The rearrangement uses TRBV5-8 and TRBJ2-5; TRBD2 aligns across 7 bases. V trimming: 6 bases; J trimming: 5 bases; junction bases outside the gene matches: 13. The germline gives CDR1 SGHTS, CDR2 YDEGEE. This CDR3 comprises 15 residues. The CDR3 DNA, read in part, is TGTGCCAGCACCATTGACGGGGGGAATGGGGAGACC. It codes for CASTIDGGNGET. The full CDR3 sequence reads CASTIDGGNGETQYF.

For this clone: The sequence runs out 3 residues before the end of the CDR3; the remainder is reconstructed from the germline J gene. This chain uses TRBV5-1 with TRBJ2-3; D may be TRBD2 (5 bases). V lost 3 bases to trimming and J lost 2 bases, with 13 bases between them. Germline lookup yields CDR1 SGHRS and CDR2 YFSETQ. This CDR3 has 15 amino acids. CDR3 residues: CASSSAAGLTDTQYF. CDR3 DNA (partial): TGCGCCAGCAGCTCCGCGGCGGGCCTCACAGATACG.